These T cell receptor beta chains were read from a single sample in a study of blood T cell repertoires in COVID-19. Data came from immunoSEQ multiplex PCR; TCRdb stores just in-frame clones and leaves some out. This table holds over 200,000 clones, 70% to 85% found once. Sequencing was performed on peripheral blood. Receptors originate from a woman aged 80 or over with COVID-19, enrolled during active disease. The CDR3 runs from the conserved cysteine through the conserved F or W. The order of the fields is clone size, D gene, J gene, V gene, CDR3 DNA, CDR3 protein. D genes are given only for firm matches. Some rows mark clone size as missing; the rest say once, few, many or name a class of expanded clone.

>few|TRBD1|TRBJ1-4|TRBV7-8
TGTGCCAGCAGCCCCTCGACAGGGAGGACCTCTAATGAAAAACTGTTTTTT
CASSPSTGRTSNEKLFF
>-|TRBD2|TRBJ2-5|TRBV29-1
TGCAGCGTTGATAAGGGAGGGAGAGAGACCCAGTACTTC
CSVDKGGRETQYF
>-|-|TRBJ2-2|TRBV4-1
TGCGCCAGCAGCCAAGAACTACTGACTAGTCCTGGAATTTTTACCGGGGAGCTGTTTTTT
CASSQELLTSPGIFTGELFF
>-|TRBD1|TRBJ2-5|TRBV6-5
TGTGCCAGCAGTTATTCCCGGACAGGGGGCGCAGAGACCCAGTACTTC
CASSYSRTGGAETQYF
>-|TRBD1|TRBJ2-2|TRBV19
TGTGCCAGTAAAACAGGGGGCAGGGTCACCGGGGAGCTGTTTTTT
CASKTGGRVTGELFF
>-|TRBD1|TRBJ2-2|TRBV5-1
TGCGCCAGCAGCCTTCGGACAGGGATGAGTAGGGAGCTGTTTTTT
CASSLRTGMSRELFF
>-|-|TRBJ1-1|TRBV6-5
TGTGCCATTGGATTGGGCGGGGACACTGAAGCTTTCTTT
CAIGLGGDTEAFF
>-|TRBD1|TRBJ1-2|TRBV2
TGTGCCAGCAGTTCCGGGACAGGGGGCAGCTATGGCTACACCTTC
CASSSGTGGSYGYTF
>-|-|TRBJ2-4|TRBV15
TGTGCCACCAGCAGAGATCAGAACATTCAGTACTTC
CATSRDQNIQYF
>-|-|TRBJ1-5|TRBV28
TGTGCCTTTGGGGGCGGTATTAATCAGCCCCAGCATTTT
CAFGGGINQPQHF
>few|-|TRBJ2-2|TRBV6-5
TGTGCCAGCAGTTACCAAGCGGCGACGAACACCGGGGAGCTGTTTTTT
CASSYQAATNTGELFF
>-|-|TRBJ2-3|TRBV5-1
TGCGCCAGCAGGAAACTCAGGGGGGGCACAGATACGCAGTATTTT
CASRKLRGGTDTQYF
>-|-|TRBJ1-1|TRBV5-1
TGCGCCAGCAGCTTGGGGGACATGGACACTGAAGCTTTCTTT
CASSLGDMDTEAFF
>-|-|TRBJ1-1|TRBV18
TGTGCCAGCTCACCACTCGCGCGGGAAGGGAACACTGAAGCTTTCTTT
CASSPLAREGNTEAFF
>-|TRBD2|TRBJ2-7|TRBV6-2/TRBV6-3
TGTGCCAGCAGTTGGTTCGGGACTAGCGGATCCTACGAGCAGTACTTC
CASSWFGTSGSYEQYF
>-|TRBD1|TRBJ2-2|TRBV5-1
TGCGCCAGCACCCTTCAGGGGGCGGACACCGGGGAGCTGTTTTTT
CASTLQGADTGELFF
>-|-|TRBJ2-1|TRBV29-1
TGCAGCGTTGCCTTGGGCAGGGACAATGAGCAGTTCTTC
CSVALGRDNEQFF
>-|TRBD1|TRBJ2-7|TRBV7-9
TGTGCCAGCAGGTGGGACAGCTCCTACGAGCAGTACTTC
CASRWDSSYEQYF
>-|-|TRBJ2-2|TRBV3-1/TRBV3-2
TGTGCCAGCAGCCAAGGGGGAGGAGCGGGTCTCACCGGGGAGCTGTTTTTT
CASSQGGGAGLTGELFF
>-|TRBD2|TRBJ2-1|TRBV28
TGTGCCATCGACCCTGGGGCTAGCGGGAGTCTATTACTCTTC
CAIDPGASGSLLLF
>-|-|TRBJ1-2|TRBV5-1
TGCGCCAGCAGCTTGGTGGCAGATGGTGGCGGCTACACCTTC
CASSLVADGGGYTF
>-|-|TRBJ2-6|TRBV11-2
TGTGCCACTCCAAGGCGGGCAGCGTCTGGGGCCAACGTCCTGACTTTC
CATPRRAASGANVLTF
>-|-|TRBJ1-6|TRBV21-1
TGTGCCAACCCCGGGACAGCGAATTCACCCCTCCACTTT
CANPGTANSPLHF
>once|TRBD2|TRBJ2-1|TRBV29-1
TGCAGCGCTCGGGGGGGGCCCATCGATGAGCAGTTCTTC
CSARGGPIDEQFF
>-|-|TRBJ1-2|TRBV29-1
TGCAGCGTTGAAGAATCGGCAACAGTCTATGGCTACACCTTC
CSVEESATVYGYTF
>-|-|TRBJ1-5|TRBV19
TGTGCCAGTAGTATCGAAGGGAGGGGTCAGCCCCAGCATTTT
CASSIEGRGQPQHF
>-|-|TRBJ1-2|TRBV5-1
TGCGCCAGCAGCTTGAGGGGGGGAGACTATGGCTACACCTTC
CASSLRGGDYGYTF
>once|TRBD1|TRBJ2-4|TRBV19
TGTGCCAGTAGTATAGTCCGGACAGGGGGCTCAAACATTCAGTACTTC
CASSIVRTGGSNIQYF
>-|-|TRBJ2-5|TRBV7-7
TGTGCTAGCAGCGCCGGTGGACAACAAGAGACCCAGTACTTC
CASSAGGQQETQYF
>-|TRBD2|TRBJ2-1|TRBV4-2
TGTGCCAGCAGCCAAGACCCCACTAGCGGGAGTTTCAATGAGCAGTTCTTC
CASSQDPTSGSFNEQFF
>-|-|TRBJ2-1|TRBV7-9
TGTGCCAGCAGCTTAGCGTCCACTGCCTACAATGAGCAGTTCTTC
CASSLASTAYNEQFF
>-|TRBD1|TRBJ1-2|TRBV27
TGTGCCAGCAGTTCCCAGGGGGCCTATGGCTACACCTTC
CASSSQGAYGYTF
>-|TRBD1|TRBJ1-4|TRBV9
TGTGCCAGCAGCGTAGAGGGGACAGGGCTTAATGAAAAACTGTTTTTT
CASSVEGTGLNEKLFF
>once|-|TRBJ1-1|TRBV18
TGTGCCAGCTCGAACCTCCGGGGTGTGACTGAAGCTTTCTTT
CASSNLRGVTEAFF
>-|TRBD2|TRBJ2-5|TRBV4-2
TGTGCCAGCAGCCAAGGTGTAGCGGGAGGGGCAAAGACCCAGTACTTC
CASSQGVAGGAKTQYF